This T cell receptor (beta chain) was obtained from a study of blood T cell repertoires in COVID-19. As for the study in general: Sites across the United States, Italy and Spain contributed samples from acute and convalescent COVID-19. T cells, B-cell-depleted T cells, or PBMCs provided the cDNA or gDNA that served as material.

Profiled with immunoSEQ multiplex PCR; TCRdb holds only in-frame clones, not every one. The profile covers under 250,000 clones, with 86% appearing a single time and about 5.4% taken by the ten largest. Per the germline V gene, CDR1 is LNHDA and CDR2 is SQIVND (reference sequence). CDR3 length: 13 residues. With 5 bases removed from V and 3 bases from J, the gap between germline ends came to 8 bases. The TCR sequence derives from a woman aged 80 or over with COVID-19, enrolled during active disease. Sequenced sample: peripheral blood. The gene calls are TRBV19 and TRBJ1-5; D may be TRBD1 (5 bases). The CDR3 nucleotides read TGTGCCAGTAGTTGGGGGGACAATCAGCCCCAGCATTTT. It codes for CASSWGDNQPQHF.